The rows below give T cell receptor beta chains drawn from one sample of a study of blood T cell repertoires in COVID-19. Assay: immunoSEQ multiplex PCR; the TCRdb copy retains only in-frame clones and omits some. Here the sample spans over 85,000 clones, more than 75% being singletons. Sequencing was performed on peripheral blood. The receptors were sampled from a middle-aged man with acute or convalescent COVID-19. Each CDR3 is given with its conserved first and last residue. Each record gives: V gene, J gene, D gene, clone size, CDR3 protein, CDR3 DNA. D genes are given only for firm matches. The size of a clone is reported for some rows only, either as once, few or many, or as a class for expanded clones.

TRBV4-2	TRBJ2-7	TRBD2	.	CASSQDLTGLAGGSSYEQYF	TGTGCCAGCAGCCAAGACCTTACGGGACTAGCGGGGGGGAGCTCCTACGAGCAGTACTTC
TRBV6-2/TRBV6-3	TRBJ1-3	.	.	CASSPGFSGNTIYF	TGTGCCAGCAGTCCAGGGTTCTCTGGAAACACCATATATTTT
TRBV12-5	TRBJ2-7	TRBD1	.	CASGLVLGQVAYEQYF	TGTGCTAGTGGTTTGGTACTGGGACAGGTAGCCTACGAGCAGTACTTC
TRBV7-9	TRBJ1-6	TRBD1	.	CASSLSRQGLYNSPLHF	TGTGCCAGCAGCTTATCGAGACAGGGTTTGTATAATTCACCCCTCCACTTT
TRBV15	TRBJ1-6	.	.	CATSFVYNSPLHF	TGTGCCACCAGCTTCGTCTATAATTCACCCCTCCACTTT
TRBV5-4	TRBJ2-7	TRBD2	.	CASRSTSGGESYEQYF	TGTGCCAGCAGGTCTACTAGCGGGGGGGAGTCCTACGAGCAGTACTTC
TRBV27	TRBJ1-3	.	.	CASRGRVNWNTIYF	TGTGCCAGCAGGGGCAGGGTAAATTGGAACACCATATATTTT
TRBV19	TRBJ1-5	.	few	CASSIVADSNQPQHF	TGTGCCAGTAGTATAGTTGCAGATAGCAATCAGCCCCAGCATTTT
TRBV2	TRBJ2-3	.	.	CASSERERPFTDTQYF	TGTGCCAGCAGTGAACGCGAACGTCCCTTTACAGATACGCAGTATTTT
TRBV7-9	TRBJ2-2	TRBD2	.	CASSYAQPGGIGELFF	TGTGCCAGCAGCTACGCTCAACCGGGAGGGATCGGGGAGCTGTTTTTT
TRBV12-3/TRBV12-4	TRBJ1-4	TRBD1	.	CASSSTGYEKLFF	TGTGCCAGCAGCTCGACAGGGTATGAAAAACTGTTTTTT
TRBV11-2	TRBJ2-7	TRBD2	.	CASSFGREPFVEQYF	TGTGCCAGCAGCTTCGGGCGGGAGCCATTCGTCGAGCAGTACTTC
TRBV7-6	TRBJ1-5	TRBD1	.	CASSLTGIDQPQHF	TGTGCCAGCAGCTTGACAGGGATCGATCAGCCCCAGCATTTT
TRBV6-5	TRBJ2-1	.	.	CASTNSGYYNEQFF	TGTGCCAGCACAAACAGCGGGTACTACAATGAGCAGTTCTTC
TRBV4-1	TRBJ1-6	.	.	CASSQDRGNSPLHF	TGCGCCAGCAGCCAAGATCGAGGGAATTCACCCCTCCACTTT
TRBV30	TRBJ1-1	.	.	CALTRGRGTEAFF	TGTGCCTTAACAAGGGGAAGAGGCACTGAAGCTTTCTTT
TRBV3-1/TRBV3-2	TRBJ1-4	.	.	CASSLTGGNEKLFF	TGTGCCAGCAGCCTCACTGGGGGCAATGAAAAACTGTTTTTT
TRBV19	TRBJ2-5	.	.	CASSIWGPAAETQYF	TGTGCCAGTAGTATATGGGGCCCGGCAGCAGAGACCCAGTACTTC
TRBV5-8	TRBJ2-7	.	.	CASSLFWGRRATYEQYF	TGTGCCAGCAGCCTATTTTGGGGGCGGCGGGCGACCTACGAGCAGTACTTC
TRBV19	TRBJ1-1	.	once	CASSYLTAAEAFF	TGTGCCAGTAGCTACTTGACAGCAGCTGAAGCTTTCTTT